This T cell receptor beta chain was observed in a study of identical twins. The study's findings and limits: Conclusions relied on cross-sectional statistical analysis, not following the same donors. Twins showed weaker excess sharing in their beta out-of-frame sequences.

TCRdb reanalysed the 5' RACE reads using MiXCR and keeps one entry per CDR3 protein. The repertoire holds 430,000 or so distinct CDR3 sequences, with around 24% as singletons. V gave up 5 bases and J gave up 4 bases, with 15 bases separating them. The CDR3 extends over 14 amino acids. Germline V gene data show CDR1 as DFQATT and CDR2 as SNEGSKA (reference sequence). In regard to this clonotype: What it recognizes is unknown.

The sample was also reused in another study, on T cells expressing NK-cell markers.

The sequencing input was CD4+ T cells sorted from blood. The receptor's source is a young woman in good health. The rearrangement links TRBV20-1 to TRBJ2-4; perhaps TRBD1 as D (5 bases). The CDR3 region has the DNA TGCAGTGCTGGGGCAGGAGTAGGGAAAAACATTCAGTACTTC. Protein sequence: CSAGAGVGKNIQYF.